The 8 T cell receptor beta chains below come from one sample, sequenced in a study of cytomegalovirus exposure and HLA in healthy donors. Use of 60 Vbeta and 13 Jbeta primers characterized the PCR. Assay used: immunoSEQ multiplex PCR; TCRdb lists only in-frame clones, some missing. The table shows 100,000 to 150,000 clones, with roughly 85% occurring only once. Sequences were obtained from PBMCs. All receptors derive from a woman in her 40s in good health and CMV-seropositive.

The V gene is TRBV27, the J gene TRBJ2-3; D not resolved. Trimming left V 5 bases short and J 4 bases short, with 13 bases between. There are 14 residues in the CDR3. In germline, CDR1 is MNHEY, CDR2 SMNVEV (reference sequence). The CDR3 sequence is CASSPWSSSDTQYF. CDR3 coding DNA: TGTGCCAGCAGTCCGTGGAGTAGCTCAGATACGCAGTATTTT.

The chain recombines TRBV11-2 with TRBJ2-2; a possible D gene is TRBD1 (7 bases). CDR1 is SGHAT, CDR2 FQNNGV, per germline. This CDR3 has 17 residues. Trimming stripped 5 bases from V and 4 bases from J, with 20 bases between. CDR3 sequence reads: CASSPRRQGGSTGELFF. CDR3 in DNA: TGTGCCAGCAGCCCGAGGAGACAGGGAGGTTCCACCGGGGAGCTGTTTTTT.

The chain couples TRBV30 to TRBJ2-7; D possibly corresponds to TRBD1 (5 bases). Trimming removed 2 bases at V and 4 bases at J, with 9 bases between. Germline-derived CDR1 and CDR2 are GTSNPN and SVGIG (reference sequence). CDR3 size: 12 residues. The CDR3 nucleotides are TGTGCCTGGAGTCCAGGGATTTACGAGCAGTACTTC. Its translation is CAWSPGIYEQYF.

The gene calls are TRBV27 and TRBJ1-5, with TRBD1 as a possible D gene (5 bases). The germline V and J ends were trimmed by 6 bases and 6 bases, with 12 bases remaining between them. Germline-derived CDR1 and CDR2 are MNHEY and SMNVEV (reference sequence). The CDR3 totals 13 residues. The CDR3: CASSLTATQPQHF. Here the CDR3 DNA reads TGTGCCAGCAGCTTGACAGCAACTCAGCCCCAGCATTTT.

The V and J genes are TRBV19 and TRBJ1-5; no clear D. The CDR3 runs 13 residues. The germline V gene has CDR1 LNHDA and CDR2 SQIVND (reference sequence). The V gene lost 3 bases and the J gene lost 3 bases, with 6 bases spanning the gap. The CDR3 protein is CASSISDNQPQHF. The CDR3 DNA is TGTGCCAGTAGTATCAGCGACAATCAGCCCCAGCATTTT.

V gene TRBV5-1 combines with J gene TRBJ2-6; no definite D call. The CDR3 extends over 14 amino acids. Germline V CDR1 and CDR2: SGHRS, YFSETQ. The V and J ends lost 0 bases and 4 bases respectively, with 5 bases between them. This chain's CDR3 is CASSLGGGANVLTF. CDR3 bases: TGCGCCAGCAGCTTGGGAGGCGGGGCCAACGTCCTGACTTTC.

This sequence joins TRBV9 and TRBJ2-2, with TRBD1 as a possible D gene (5 bases). The CDR3 is 13 amino acids. The V and J ends lost 3 bases and 5 bases respectively, with 8 bases between them. Germline CDR1 and CDR2: SGDLS and YYNGEE. CDR3 DNA: TGTGCCAGCAGCGCCAGGGATACCGGGGAGCTGTTTTTT. Translated: CASSARDTGELFF.

The chain combines TRBV28 with TRBJ1-1, with D perhaps TRBD1 (5 bases). Trimming shortened V by 7 bases and J by 3 bases, and 12 bases separated the two germline ends. The CDR3 consists of 13 residues. Germline assignment: CDR1 MDHEN and CDR2 SYDVKM. This CDR3 is CASIRVEYTEAFF. In nucleotides, the CDR3 is TGTGCCAGCATCAGGGTGGAGTACACTGAAGCTTTCTTT.